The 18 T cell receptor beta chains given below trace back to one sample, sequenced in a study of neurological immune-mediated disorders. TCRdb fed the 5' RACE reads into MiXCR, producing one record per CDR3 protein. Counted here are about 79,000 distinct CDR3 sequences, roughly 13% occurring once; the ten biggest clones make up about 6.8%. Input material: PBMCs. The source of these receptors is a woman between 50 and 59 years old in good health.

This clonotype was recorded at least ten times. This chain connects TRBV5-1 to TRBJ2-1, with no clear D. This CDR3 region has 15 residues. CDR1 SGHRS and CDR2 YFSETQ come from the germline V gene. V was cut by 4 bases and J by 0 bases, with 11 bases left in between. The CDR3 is CASSPDQSSYNEQFF. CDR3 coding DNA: TGCGCCAGCAGCCCGGACCAGAGCTCCTACAATGAGCAGTTCTTC.

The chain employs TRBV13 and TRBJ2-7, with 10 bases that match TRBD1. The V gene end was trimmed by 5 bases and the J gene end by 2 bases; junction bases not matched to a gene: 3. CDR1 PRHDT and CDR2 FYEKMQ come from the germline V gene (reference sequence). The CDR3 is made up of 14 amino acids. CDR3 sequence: CASSRQGAAYEQYF. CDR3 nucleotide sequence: TGTGCCAGCAGCAGACAGGGGGCAGCCTACGAGCAGTACTTC.

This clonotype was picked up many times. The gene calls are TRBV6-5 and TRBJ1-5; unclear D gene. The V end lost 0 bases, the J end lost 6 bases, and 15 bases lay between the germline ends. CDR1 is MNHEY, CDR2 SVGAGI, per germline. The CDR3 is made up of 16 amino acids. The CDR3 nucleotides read TGTGCCAGCAGTTACTCGGGCCCTGGAGGAGGTCAGCCCCAGCATTTT. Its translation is CASSYSGPGGGQPQHF.

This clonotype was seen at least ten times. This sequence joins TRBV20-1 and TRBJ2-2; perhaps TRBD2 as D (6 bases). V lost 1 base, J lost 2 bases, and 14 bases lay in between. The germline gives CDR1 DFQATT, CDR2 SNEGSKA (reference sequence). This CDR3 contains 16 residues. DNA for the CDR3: TGCAGTGCTAGAGTAGTAGGAGGGATAAACACCGGGGAGCTGTTTTTT. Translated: CSARVVGGINTGELFF.

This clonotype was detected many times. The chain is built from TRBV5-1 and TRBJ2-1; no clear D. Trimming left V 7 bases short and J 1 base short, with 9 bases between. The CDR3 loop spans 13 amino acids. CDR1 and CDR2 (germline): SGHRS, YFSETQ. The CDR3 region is CASSNGSYNEQFF. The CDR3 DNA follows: TGCGCCAGCTCAAACGGGTCCTACAATGAGCAGTTCTTC.

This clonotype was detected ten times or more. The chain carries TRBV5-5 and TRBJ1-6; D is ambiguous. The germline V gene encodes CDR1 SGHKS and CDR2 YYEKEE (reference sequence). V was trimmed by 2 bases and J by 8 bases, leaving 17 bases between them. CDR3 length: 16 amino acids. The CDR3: CASSLGSLRVYSPLHF. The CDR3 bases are TGTGCCAGCAGCTTAGGGAGCCTTCGCGTCTATTCACCCCTCCACTTT.

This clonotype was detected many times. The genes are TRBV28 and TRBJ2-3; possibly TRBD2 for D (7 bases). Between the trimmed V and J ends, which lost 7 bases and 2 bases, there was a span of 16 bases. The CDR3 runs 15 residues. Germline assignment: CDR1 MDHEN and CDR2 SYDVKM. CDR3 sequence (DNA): TGTGCCAGCATAAAGGGGGGGGCAGCCACAGATACGCAGTATTTT. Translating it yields CASIKGGAATDTQYF.

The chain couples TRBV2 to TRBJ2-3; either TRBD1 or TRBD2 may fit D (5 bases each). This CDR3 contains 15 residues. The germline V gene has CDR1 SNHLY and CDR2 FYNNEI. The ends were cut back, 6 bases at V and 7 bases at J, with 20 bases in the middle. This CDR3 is CASSPPGPASNTQYF. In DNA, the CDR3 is TGTGCCAGCAGCCCGCCGGGACCAGCTTCGAATACGCAGTATTTT.

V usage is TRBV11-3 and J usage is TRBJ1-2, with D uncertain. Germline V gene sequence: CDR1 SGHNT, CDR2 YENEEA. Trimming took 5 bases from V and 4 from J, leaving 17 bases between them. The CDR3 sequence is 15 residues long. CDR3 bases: TGTGCCAGCAGCCCTGACCATGGTTCCGGCTATGGCTACACCTTC. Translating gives CASSPDHGSGYGYTF.

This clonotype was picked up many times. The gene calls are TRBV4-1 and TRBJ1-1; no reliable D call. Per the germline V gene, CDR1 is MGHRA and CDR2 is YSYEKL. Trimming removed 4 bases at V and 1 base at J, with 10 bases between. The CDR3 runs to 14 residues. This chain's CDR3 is CASSLNSKNTEAFF. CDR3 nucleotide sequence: TGCGCCAGCAGCCTTAACAGTAAGAACACTGAAGCTTTCTTT.

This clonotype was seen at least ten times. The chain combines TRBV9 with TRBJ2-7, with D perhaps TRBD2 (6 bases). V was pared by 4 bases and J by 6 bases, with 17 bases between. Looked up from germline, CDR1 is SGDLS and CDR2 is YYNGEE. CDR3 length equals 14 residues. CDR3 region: CASSKAGGQGEQYF. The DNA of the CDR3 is TGTGCCAGCAGCAAAGCCGGGGGTCAGGGCGAGCAGTACTTC. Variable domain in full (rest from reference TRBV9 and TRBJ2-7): DSGVTQTPKHLITATGQRVTLRCSPRSGDLSVYWYQQSLDQGLQFLIQYYNGEERAKGNILERFSAQQFPDLHSELNLSSLELGDSALYFCASSKAGGQGEQYFGPGTRLTVT.

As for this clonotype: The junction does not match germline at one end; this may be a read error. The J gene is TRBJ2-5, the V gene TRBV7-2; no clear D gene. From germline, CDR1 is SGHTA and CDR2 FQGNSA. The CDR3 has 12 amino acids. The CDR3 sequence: CASSYPQETQYF. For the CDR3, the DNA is TGCGCCAGCAGCTACCCACAAGAGACCCAGTACTTC.

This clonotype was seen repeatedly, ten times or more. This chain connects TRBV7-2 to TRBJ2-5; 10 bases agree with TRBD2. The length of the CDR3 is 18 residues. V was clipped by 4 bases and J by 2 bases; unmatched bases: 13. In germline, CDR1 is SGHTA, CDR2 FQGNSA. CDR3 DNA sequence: TGTGCCAGCAGCTATCCTCCGGGGACTAGCGATCTTCAAGAGACCCAGTACTTC. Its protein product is CASSYPPGTSDLQETQYF.

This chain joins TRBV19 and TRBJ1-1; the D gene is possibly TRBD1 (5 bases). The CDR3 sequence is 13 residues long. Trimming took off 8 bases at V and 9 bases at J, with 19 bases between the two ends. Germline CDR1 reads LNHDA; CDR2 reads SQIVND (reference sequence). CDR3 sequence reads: CASFQGTTSKAFF. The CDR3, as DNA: TGTGCCAGTTTCCAGGGCACTACATCTAAAGCTTTCTTT.

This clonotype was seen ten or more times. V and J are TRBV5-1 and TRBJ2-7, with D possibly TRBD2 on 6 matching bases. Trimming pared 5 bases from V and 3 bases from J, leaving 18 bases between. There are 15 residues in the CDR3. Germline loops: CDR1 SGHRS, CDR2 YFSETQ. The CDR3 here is CASSPPKEGSYEQYF. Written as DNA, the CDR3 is TGCGCCAGCAGTCCCCCGAAGGAGGGCAGCTACGAGCAGTACTTC.

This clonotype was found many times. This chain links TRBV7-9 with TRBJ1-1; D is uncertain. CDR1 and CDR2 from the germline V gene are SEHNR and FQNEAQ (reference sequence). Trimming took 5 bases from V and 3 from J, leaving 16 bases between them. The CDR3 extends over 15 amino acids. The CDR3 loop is CASSPFPGGHTEAFF. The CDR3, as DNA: TGTGCCAGCAGCCCATTTCCCGGCGGGCACACTGAAGCTTTCTTT.

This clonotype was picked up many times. CDR3 nucleotide sequence: TGTGCCACCAGTGACTCACTAGCCGGGGAGACCCAGTACTTC. Its protein product is CATSDSLAGETQYF. The chain combines TRBV24-1 with TRBJ2-5; TRBD2 might be the D (6 bases). The V and J ends lost 4 bases and 5 bases respectively, with 13 bases between them. This CDR3 contains 14 residues. Germline V gene data show CDR1 as KGHDR and CDR2 as SFDVKD.

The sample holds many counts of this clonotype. In DNA form, the CDR3 reads TGCGCCAGCAGCCAAGATCTTTACAGCTCCTACGAGCAGTACTTC. This codes for CASSQDLYSSYEQYF. The V and J genes are TRBV4-1 and TRBJ2-7; D is uncertain. CDR1 MGHRA and CDR2 YSYEKL come from the germline V gene. V was shortened by 0 bases and J by 0 bases, with 9 bases between the two germline ends. This CDR3 region has 15 residues.